The 8 T cell receptor beta chains given below trace back to one sample, sequenced in a study of cytomegalovirus exposure and HLA in healthy donors. Sequencing was performed with immunoSEQ multiplex PCR; in TCRdb, only in-frame clones are kept and a portion is missing. This table holds some 45,000 clones, roughly 90% found once. The sequencing sample was made of PBMCs. All receptors derive from a man aged 18 to 29 in good health and CMV-seronegative.

This chain joins TRBV6-5 and TRBJ1-5; a possible D gene is TRBD1 (5 bases). The CDR3 sequence is 15 residues long. Germline lookup yields CDR1 MNHEY and CDR2 SVGAGI. The V and J ends lost 2 bases and 5 bases respectively, with 13 bases between them. The CDR3 loop is CASSYIVGEDQPQHF. The CDR3 bases are TGTGCCAGCAGTTACATAGTAGGGGAGGATCAGCCCCAGCATTTT.

The chain uses TRBV12-5 and TRBJ1-1, with D maybe TRBD1 (6 bases). Germline values: CDR1 LGHNT, CDR2 FRNRAP. Trimming left V 7 bases short and J 1 base short, with 13 bases between. The CDR3 is 14 amino acids. CDR3 DNA sequence: TGTGCTAGTGCCAGAGGGGGGGCGAACACTGAAGCTTTCTTT. Protein: CASARGGANTEAFF.

The V and J genes are TRBV11-2 and TRBJ2-1; 10 nucleotides line up with TRBD1. Germline trimming cut 1 base from V and 3 bases from J; bases unmatched to any gene: 3. Per germline, CDR1 SGHAT and CDR2 FQNNGV. The CDR3 is 16 residues long. CDR3 nucleotide sequence: TGTGCCAGCAGCTTAGGCGGACAGGGGGGCTACAATGAGCAGTTCTTC. It translates to CASSLGGQGGYNEQFF.

CDR3 residues: CASRPGSGANVLTF. The CDR3 nucleotides are TGTGCCAGTAGGCCAGGCTCTGGGGCCAACGTCCTGACTTTC. V and J are TRBV19 and TRBJ2-6; D unresolved. V lost 6 bases and J 0 bases, leaving 6 bases between the germline ends. The germline CDR1 and CDR2 sequences are LNHDA and SQIVND (reference sequence). This CDR3 has 14 residues.

V gene TRBV5-8 combines with J gene TRBJ1-6, with unresolved D. Trimming pared 2 bases from V and 13 bases from J, leaving 10 bases between. Germline lookup yields CDR1 SGHTS and CDR2 YDEGEE. The CDR3 has 12 amino acids. CDR3 region: CASSFRQRPLHF. Written as DNA, the CDR3 is TGTGCCAGCAGCTTTCGGCAGCGTCCCCTCCACTTT.

The chain joins TRBV5-6 to TRBJ1-2; D is undetermined. The V end lost 1 base, the J end lost 2 bases, and 9 bases lay between the germline ends. Germline V lookup: CDR1 SGHDT, CDR2 YYEEEE. The CDR3 covers 14 residues. The CDR3 coding sequence is TGTGCCAGCAGCTTGAAGGGAGAGAACTATGGCTACACCTTC. Its translation: CASSLKGENYGYTF.

The chain recombines TRBV7-9 with TRBJ2-1, with D perhaps matching TRBD2 (5 bases). Deletions cut 5 bases from V and 5 bases from J, with 10 bases between. The length of the CDR3 is 13 residues. Looked up from germline, CDR1 is SEHNR and CDR2 is FQNEAQ (reference sequence). CDR3 coding DNA: TGTGCCAGCAGCCCGACGGGAAACAATGAGCAGTTCTTC. This translates into CASSPTGNNEQFF. Looking up the rest from reference TRBV7-9 and TRBJ2-1 gives the full variable domain: DTGVSQNPRHKITKRGQNVTFRCDPISEHNRLYWYRQTLGQGPEFLTYFQNEAQLEKSRLLSDRFSAERPKGSFSTLEIQRTEQGDSAMYLCASSPTGNNEQFFGPGTRLTVL.

CDR3 sequence reads: CASSFDFGELFF. CDR3 DNA: TGTGCCAGCAGTTTTGACTTCGGGGAGCTGTTTTTT. The chain has TRBV6-5 and TRBJ2-2; no firm D call. The CDR3 has 12 residues. With 4 bases removed from V and 7 bases from J, the gap between germline ends came to 7 bases. The germline CDR1 and CDR2 sequences are MNHEY and SVGAGI.